The table lists the clone carrying this T cell receptor (beta chain) with many counts. Its antigen is unidentified. TCRdb independently ran MiXCR on the 5' RACE reads; one entry per CDR3 protein. The table shows under 350,000 distinct CDR3 sequences, with 4.1% occurring only once. The record originates from a study of T cells after yellow fever vaccination. Overall study results and limits: A weaker but faster secondary response was observed, peaking on day 5 versus 15.

CDR3 length: 12 amino acids. The germline CDR1 and CDR2 sequences are MDHEN and SYDVKM. After removal of 10 bases from V and 3 bases from J, the junction contained 3 bases not matched to a gene. Material: PBMCs, obtained 5 days after the yellow fever booster vaccination. The source of this sequence is a man younger than 30 who received the YFV17D yellow fever vaccine. The genes are TRBV28 and TRBJ2-5, with TRBD1 matching over 9 bases. The CDR3, as DNA: TGTGCCATCAGGACAGGGGAAGAGACCCAGTACTTC. This encodes CAIRTGEETQYF.